This T cell receptor (beta chain) stems from a study of blood T cell repertoires in COVID-19 (TCRdb year 2020). Background for the entire study: Samples from collaborators originated in the United States, Italy and Spain and spanned both the acute and convalescent phases of COVID-19. Samples came from the ongoing ImmuneRACE study (first 160 participants) plus 1,254 subjects from 6 global collaborators. Sample metadata almost always included a de-identified subject ID, COVID-19 status, age in years and sex. A freely available public database, intended as a resource for researchers studying the immune response to SARS-CoV-2, is where the repertoires were released. The prospective study material was composed of cDNA or gDNA derived from T cells, B-cell-depleted T cells, or PBMCs. Subjects who had been exposed to COVID-19, were actively infected with it, or had recovered from it provided the deeply sampled blood TCRbeta repertoires that made up the dataset. Where available, HLA class I and class II types were taken from metadata supplied by the sample provider and were not determined by assay-based typing.

The immunoSEQ Assay, a bias-controlled multiplex PCR, was used to amplify TCRbeta CDR3 regions from genomic DNA. For the original study's pipeline: Nucleated cell counts per sample were estimated from amplification of reference gene primers within the assay. Sequence reads were collapsed and filtered to measure the absolute abundance of every unique TCRbeta CDR3 rearrangement. For each sample, productive Simpson clonality was calculated as the square root of Simpson's diversity index over productive rearrangements. Held by TCRdb, this immuneACCESS table contains in-frame sequences only and omits some clones. Under half of the omission traces to an unresolved V gene where checked; the cause of the rest is unknown. Clone size and the V and J calls come from that table; the DNA yielded D and trimming. The sample table contains under 150,000 clones; only one count was recorded for roughly 85% of them. The ten largest clones take up around 6% of the sample.

A remark on this clone: It lacks a known antigen. There are no base qualities to consult, and no much larger clone falls within one base.

The paper as a whole reports these results and caveats: The quantity of clinical and demographic metadata differed by source and by participant and was supplied without curation.

Via the germline V gene, CDR1 is SGHTA and CDR2 FQGTGA. Deletion took 2 bases off V and 4 bases off J, with a span of 14 bases between the germline ends. Its CDR3 holds 15 amino acids, cysteine through phenylalanine. The DNA shown is the 45-base CDR3, in frame from base 1. One collaborating source in Seattle enrolled patients during active infection and followed them longitudinally through the course of disease. The collaborating institutions used their own protocols to collect whole blood in K2EDTA tubes. For TCRbeta analysis, collaborator samples were shipped as frozen whole blood, as isolated PBMCs, or as DNA extracted from either sample type.

The receptor chain draws on TRBV7-3 and TRBJ1-2, with no reliable assignment of the D segment. The origin of this receptor is a woman in her sixties with COVID-19, enrolled during active disease. Sequencing input: peripheral blood. The nucleotide sequence is given as TGTGCCAGCAGCTTACTCCCCGGAGGAGGCTATGGCTACACCTTC. It translates to CASSLLPGGGYGYTF.